These 8 T cell receptor beta chains originate from one sample sequenced in a study of read filtering for tumor transcriptome and immune sequencing. Molecular barcoded adaptors covering alpha/delta and beta/gamma chains were used on roughly 400 ng RNA. Using its own MiXCR run on the reads, TCRdb lists one record per CDR3 protein. The table lists roughly 38,000 distinct CDR3 sequences, roughly 13% of them singletons, with 30% in the top ten. The material sequenced was a population of CD138-negative cells sorted from bone marrow. The receptors shown here come from a donor aged 40 or older with multiple myeloma.

This clonotype was observed many times. The chain joins TRBV25-1 to TRBJ1-5; D possibly corresponds to TRBD1 (6 bases). CDR3 length equals 14 residues. Looked up from germline, CDR1 is MGHDK and CDR2 is SYGVNS. V lost 3 bases to trimming and J lost 6 bases, with 12 bases between them. The CDR3 DNA is TGTGCCAGCAGTGAGGGGGCCTGGACTCAGCCCCAGCATTTT. Translating gives CASSEGAWTQPQHF.

This clonotype was counted ten times or more. This chain connects TRBV23-1 to TRBJ2-3, with TRBD2 matching 11 bases. Being an ORF, TRBV23-1 has a function that is uncertain. The CDR3 spans 16 residues. V shed 8 bases, J shed 5 bases, and the junction held 12 bases outside the gene matches. The CDR3 nucleotides are TGCGCCAGCGACCGCGCTACTAGCGGGAGAGTAGATACGCAGTATTTT. Translated: CASDRATSGRVDTQYF.

This clonotype was observed many times. This chain uses TRBV7-2 with TRBJ1-1, with D hard to call. CDR1 and CDR2 from the germline V gene are SGHTA and FQGNSA. This CDR3 has 13 residues. Trimming removed 5 bases at V and 2 bases at J, with 9 bases between. CDR3 sequence reads: CASSPGPNTEAFF. CDR3 coding DNA: TGTGCCAGCAGCCCGGGCCCAAACACTGAAGCTTTCTTT.

As to this clonotype: Since a much larger clone is just one base distant, this may be a read error. The chain is built from TRBV7-2 and TRBJ1-5, with D unclear. V was shortened by 5 bases and J by 0 bases, with 17 bases between the two germline ends. The CDR3 is 17 amino acids. Germline V gene sequence: CDR1 SGHTA, CDR2 FQGNSA. The CDR3 is CASSIKPGWFSNQPQHF. The CDR3 DNA reads TGTGCCAGCAGCATAAAGCCGGGGTGGTTTAGCAATCAGCCCCAGCATTTT.

In this sample, this clonotype turned up many times. The chain has TRBV7-2 and TRBJ2-2; 8 nucleotides line up with TRBD1. V lost 5 bases, J lost 6 bases, and 17 bases stayed unmatched. CDR1 and CDR2 (germline): SGHTA, FQGNSA. The CDR3 contains 18 residues. This CDR3 is CASSRPAVRTGIAGELFF. For the CDR3, the DNA is TGTGCCAGCAGCCGTCCTGCAGTCCGGACAGGGATTGCCGGGGAGCTGTTTTTT.

At least ten counts were recorded for this clonotype. The chain links TRBV28 to TRBJ1-1; D possibly corresponds to TRBD1 (5 bases). CDR3 length: 15 amino acids. CDR1 is MDHEN, CDR2 SYDVKM, per germline. The V end lost 3 bases, the J end lost 4 bases, and 15 bases lay between the germline ends. CDR3 sequence reads: CASSFRVGWGTEAFF. The CDR3 DNA sequence: TGTGCCAGCAGTTTCAGGGTCGGGTGGGGCACTGAAGCTTTCTTT.

This clonotype has a count of ten or more. J is TRBJ2-5 and V is TRBV18, with TRBD2 identical over 8 bases. Germline CDR1 and CDR2: KGHSH and LQKENI. The CDR3 sequence is 14 residues long. Losses at the gene ends were 4 bases for V and 3 bases for J; bases not matched to a gene: 4. The CDR3 protein is CASSRTSREETQYF. The CDR3 DNA is TGTGCCAGCTCACGGACTAGCAGAGAAGAGACCCAGTACTTC.

In its sample, this clonotype was seen many times. This chain links TRBV25-1 with TRBJ1-1; TRBD1 agrees at 9 bases. The CDR3 is 13 amino acids. V lost 6 bases to trimming and J lost 2 bases; unmatched junction nucleotides: 1. Germline V CDR1 and CDR2: MGHDK, SYGVNS. CDR3 nucleotide sequence: TGTGCCAGCAGGGGACAGGGCAACACTGAAGCTTTCTTT. As protein: CASRGQGNTEAFF.